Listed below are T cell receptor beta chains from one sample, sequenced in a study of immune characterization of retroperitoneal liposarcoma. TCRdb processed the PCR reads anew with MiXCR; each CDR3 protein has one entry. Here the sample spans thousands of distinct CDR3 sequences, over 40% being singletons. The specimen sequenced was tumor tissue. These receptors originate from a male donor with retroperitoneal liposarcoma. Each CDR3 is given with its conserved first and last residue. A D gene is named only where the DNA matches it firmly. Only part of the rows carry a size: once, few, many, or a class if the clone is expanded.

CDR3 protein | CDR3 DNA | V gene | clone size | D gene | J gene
CASSYSRGTNNEQYF | TGTGCCAGCAGTTACTCTCGGGGTACTAACAATGAGCAGTACTTC | TRBV6-6 | few | NA | TRBJ2-7
CASTKSTMTGPTEAFF | TGTGCCAGCACCAAATCCACCATGACAGGGCCCACTGAAGCTTTCTTT | TRBV5-3 | NA | TRBD1 | TRBJ1-1
CASSEVLPGPQEGFQYF | TGTGCCAGCAGTGAAGTACTGCCAGGGCCACAAGAAGGGTTTCAGTACTTC | TRBV6-1 | few | NA | TRBJ2-4
CASSDRTSGLEQYF | TGTGCCAGCAGCGACCGGACTAGCGGGCTTGAGCAGTACTTC | TRBV11-3 | NA | TRBD2 | TRBJ2-7
CASSEGQGLYEQYF | TGTGCCAGCAGTGAGGGACAGGGGCTCTACGAGCAGTACTTC | TRBV6-1 | NA | TRBD1 | TRBJ2-7
CASSVAGEYQETQYF | TGCGCCAGCAGTGTAGCGGGAGAGTACCAAGAGACCCAGTACTTC | TRBV10-2 | NA | TRBD2 | TRBJ2-5
CASSDRGEADTQYF | TGTGCCAGCAGTGACAGAGGGGAGGCAGATACGCAGTATTTT | TRBV6-1 | few | NA | TRBJ2-3
CARSPGQGETQYF | TGTGCCAGGAGTCCGGGACAGGGCGAGACCCAGTACTTC | TRBV6-1 | NA | TRBD1 | TRBJ2-5
CASSLGSYGYTF | TGTGCCAGCAGTTTGGGGTCCTATGGCTACACCTTC | TRBV12-3/TRBV12-4 | NA | NA | TRBJ1-2
CASSEGDRGEQFF | TGTGCCAGCAGTGAAGGGGACAGGGGCGAGCAGTTCTTC | TRBV6-1 | NA | TRBD1 | TRBJ2-1
CASSLTGGPLDTQYF | TGTGCCAGCAGCTTAACGGGGGGGCCTCTTGATACGCAGTATTTT | TRBV7-2 | NA | TRBD2 | TRBJ2-3
CASSLALSSGGPDTQYF | TGTGCCAGCAGTTTAGCGCTGTCTAGCGGGGGGCCAGATACGCAGTATTTT | TRBV12-3/TRBV12-4 | NA | TRBD2 | TRBJ2-3
CASSDRLNTEAFF | TGTGCCAGCAGTGACAGACTGAACACTGAAGCTTTCTTT | TRBV28 | NA | NA | TRBJ1-1
CASRAPGRNSYEQYF | TGTGCCAGCAGGGCTCCGGGACGCAACTCCTACGAGCAGTACTTC | TRBV11-2 | NA | NA | TRBJ2-7
CASSFYRREGHNEQFF | TGTGCCAGCAGTTTCTATCGTCGGGAGGGTCACAATGAGCAGTTCTTC | TRBV12-3/TRBV12-4 | NA | TRBD2 | TRBJ2-1
CASSPARTSGTLYF | TGTGCCAGCAGTCCCGCTCGGACTAGCGGGACTCTGTACTTC | TRBV27 | few | TRBD2 | TRBJ2-1
CASSLDTGSYNEQFF | TGTGCCAGCAGCTTAGACACAGGCTCCTACAATGAGCAGTTCTTC | TRBV7-2 | medium-sized | NA | TRBJ2-1
CASRQGTEQYF | TGTGCCAGCAGACAGGGGACTGAGCAGTACTTC | TRBV11-3 | NA | NA | TRBJ2-4
CASSPFGPTSTDTQYF | TGTGCCAGCAGCCCTTTTGGCCCTACTAGCACAGATACGCAGTATTTT | TRBV6-5 | few | NA | TRBJ2-3
CASSPRASSYNEQYF | TGTGCCAGCAGCCCAAGGGCTAGCTCCTACAATGAGCAGTACTTC | TRBV7-3 | NA | NA | TRBJ2-4
CASSYGTGGYNEQFF | TGTGCCAGCAGTTACGGGACAGGGGGCTACAATGAGCAGTTCTTC | TRBV6-8 | few | TRBD1 | TRBJ2-1